These T cell receptor beta chains were read from a single sample in a study of T cell repertoires in cytomegalovirus infection. TCRdb reanalysed the reads using MiXCR and keeps one entry per CDR3 protein. The data show some 250,000 distinct CDR3 sequences, approximately 9.1% seen once. Sequences were obtained from PBMCs. The receptors come from a human donor in good health (CMV status not recorded). Some clones in this sample may be carry-over from other donors' samples. The CDR3 runs from the conserved cysteine through the conserved F or W. A D gene is named only where the DNA matches it firmly. Expanded clones are given a class, and other clones once, few, many or no size at all.

J: TRBJ2-6
length: 18
V: TRBV7-2
size: many
D: TRBD1
CDR3: CASQPARGQGSGANVLTF
DNA: TGTGCCAGCCAACCCGCCAGGGGACAGGGTTCTGGGGCCAACGTCCTGACTTTC

J: TRBJ1-3
length: 14
V: TRBV29-1
size: many
D: TRBD1
CDR3: CSVPGQGAGNTIYF
DNA: TGCAGCGTCCCCGGGCAGGGGGCTGGAAACACCATATATTTT

J: TRBJ1-1
length: 17
V: TRBV30
size: NA
D: NA
CDR3: CAWKTRGFEAQNAEAFF
DNA: TGTGCCTGGAAGACCCGGGGTTTTGAGGCCCAGAATGCTGAAGCTTTCTTT

J: TRBJ1-1
length: 14
V: TRBV18
size: NA
D: NA
CDR3: CASSELQGNTEAFF
DNA: TGTGCCAGCTCAGAATTACAGGGTAACACTGAAGCTTTCTTT

J: TRBJ1-1
length: 13
V: TRBV11-2
size: many
D: NA
CDR3: CASSPRREAEAFF
DNA: TGTGCCAGCAGCCCACGCAGGGAAGCTGAAGCTTTCTTT

J: TRBJ2-3
length: 13
V: TRBV7-2
size: many
D: NA
CDR3: CASSLNPRDTQYF
DNA: TGTGCCAGCAGCTTGAACCCAAGGGATACGCAGTATTTT

J: TRBJ2-7
length: 14
V: TRBV7-2
size: many
D: TRBD1
CDR3: CASSADRGTYEQYF
DNA: TGTGCCAGCTCGGCGGACAGGGGAACATACGAGCAGTACTTC

J: TRBJ1-2
length: 16
V: TRBV10-3
size: many
D: NA
CDR3: CAISEARTGGVSGYTF
DNA: TGTGCCATCAGTGAGGCCCGTACGGGGGGCGTTTCTGGCTACACCTTC

J: TRBJ2-3
length: 15
V: TRBV5-1
size: few
D: NA
CDR3: CATQLGSSRTDTQYF
DNA: TGCGCCACCCAGCTTGGCTCTAGCAGGACAGATACGCAGTATTTT

J: TRBJ1-3
length: 16
V: TRBV7-8
size: many
D: TRBD1
CDR3: CASSPWGQRSGNTIYF
DNA: TGTGCCAGCAGCCCCTGGGGACAGCGCTCTGGAAACACCATATATTTT

J: TRBJ2-7
length: 14
V: TRBV7-2
size: many
D: NA
CDR3: CASSLERDFYEQYF
DNA: TGTGCCAGCAGCTTAGAACGAGACTTCTACGAGCAGTACTTC

J: TRBJ2-1
length: 15
V: TRBV19
size: few
D: TRBD2
CDR3: CASSMVLAGAREQFF
DNA: TGTGCCAGTAGTATGGTCCTAGCGGGGGCACGTGAGCAGTTCTTC

J: TRBJ1-5
length: 13
V: TRBV4-3
size: many
D: NA
CDR3: CASSQGSNQPQHF
DNA: TGCGCCAGCAGTCAGGGTAGCAATCAGCCCCAGCATTTT

J: TRBJ2-7
length: 14
V: TRBV6-2/TRBV6-3
size: many
D: NA
CDR3: CASSYASRVNEQYF
DNA: TGTGCCAGCAGTTACGCATCAAGGGTAAACGAGCAGTACTTC

J: TRBJ2-5
length: 13
V: TRBV27
size: many
D: TRBD1
CDR3: CASSTNRGKTQYF
DNA: TGTGCCAGCAGTACAAACAGGGGGAAGACCCAGTACTTC

J: TRBJ1-2
length: 15
V: TRBV6-6
size: many
D: NA
CDR3: CASSARSGSNYGYTF
DNA: TGTGCCAGCAGTGCCCGGTCAGGAAGTAACTATGGCTACACCTTC